A single sample gave rise to the 9 T cell receptor beta chains below, sequenced in a study of cytomegalovirus exposure and HLA in healthy donors (dated by TCRdb to about 2017). Library creation used the immunoSEQ multiplex PCR assay. For the multiplex PCR, a mixture combining 60 forward primers for TCR Vbeta segments and 13 reverse primers for TCR Jbeta segments was used. In its TCRdb copy, this immuneACCESS table keeps in-frame sequences only and misses some clones. Where compared with another copy, unresolved V genes explain less than half of these, and the others have no known cause. For this sample there are 84,000 or so clones; more than 60% appear just once. Roughly 1.9% of the sample is in the top ten clones. Sequencing was done on a sample of PBMCs. These receptors originate from a boy younger than 18 in good health and CMV-seronegative.

The V call is TRBV30, the J call TRBJ2-7, with TRBD2 as a possible D gene (5 bases). This CDR3 comprises 16 residues. Germline V gene lookup returns CDR1 GTSNPN and CDR2 SVGIG (reference sequence). V lost 1 base to trimming and J lost 7 bases, with 23 bases between them. The CDR3 protein is CAWSAPPGVARGEQYF. In DNA, the CDR3 is TGTGCCTGGAGTGCGCCCCCCGGGGTGGCCAGAGGGGAGCAGTACTTC.

This clone was seen more than once but under ten times. The rearrangement joins TRBV2 to TRBJ1-2, with D unclear. The germline V and J ends were trimmed by 1 base and 9 bases, with 9 bases remaining between them. The CDR3 has 12 amino acids. Germline CDR1 is SNHLY and CDR2 is FYNNEI. CDR3 region: CASSEGEGRYTF. Here the CDR3 DNA reads TGTGCCAGCAGTGAAGGGGAGGGTCGCTACACCTTC. The full variable domain, its missing parts supplied by reference TRBV2 and TRBJ1-2, is EPEVTQTPSHQVTQMGQEVILRCVPISNHLYFYWYRQILGQKVEFLVSFYNNEISEKSEIFDDQFSVERPDGSNFTLKIRSTKLEDSAMYFCASSEGEGRYTFGSGTRLTVV.

The chain uses TRBV6-1 and TRBJ1-4, with no clear D. V was pared by 4 bases and J by 6 bases, with 9 bases between. Germline V gene lookup returns CDR1 MNHNS and CDR2 SASEGT. CDR3 length: 13 residues. CDR3 DNA: TGTGCCAGCAGTGGGAACTACGATGAAAAACTGTTTTTT. This codes for CASSGNYDEKLFF.

The chain carries TRBV6-5 and TRBJ2-7; TRBD2 might be the D (6 bases). CDR3 length equals 15 residues. The V end was cut by 5 bases, the J end by 2 bases, with 16 bases between. Germline V gene lookup returns CDR1 MNHEY and CDR2 SVGAGI. Here the CDR3 reads CASSPGGALPYEQYF. The DNA for the CDR3 is TGTGCCAGCAGTCCCGGAGGGGCCCTGCCCTACGAGCAGTACTTC.

V and J are TRBV9 and TRBJ1-3, with a weak D call TRBD1 (6 bases). The CDR3 consists of 16 residues. The V gene's germline CDR1 is SGDLS and CDR2 YYNGEE. Trimming stripped 3 bases from V and 0 bases from J, with 13 bases between. CDR3 bases: TGTGCCAGCAGCGAGAAACAGGGAAACTCTGGAAACACCATATATTTT. This codes for CASSEKQGNSGNTIYF.

This clone was picked up one time. The chain employs TRBV6-5 and TRBJ2-1, with TRBD2 as a possible D gene (5 bases). The CDR3 is 13 amino acids. Trimming took off 5 bases at V and 6 bases at J, with 11 bases between the two ends. From germline, CDR1 is MNHEY and CDR2 SVGAGI. CDR3 in amino acids: CASSQSGSNEQFF. Here the CDR3 DNA reads TGTGCCAGCAGTCAATCGGGGAGCAATGAGCAGTTCTTC.

This chain connects TRBV7-6 to TRBJ1-2; 9 bases match TRBD1. Germline values: CDR1 SGHVS, CDR2 FNYEAQ. CDR3 size: 13 residues. V shed 6 bases and J 9 bases; nucleotides not matched to a gene: 8. The CDR3, as DNA: TGTGCCAGCAGTTTACAGGGGGCACAAAGCTACACCTTC. This codes for CASSLQGAQSYTF.

J is TRBJ2-7 and V is TRBV4-3, with a weak D call TRBD2 (5 bases). CDR1 is LGHNA and CDR2 is YSLEER in the germline V gene. V lost 0 bases to trimming and J lost 5 bases, with 14 bases between them. The CDR3 is 15 amino acids. The DNA for the CDR3 is TGCGCCAGCAGCCAAGACCATAGGGCCGGGGACGAGCAGTACTTC. Residues: CASSQDHRAGDEQYF.

The rearrangement links TRBV5-6 to TRBJ2-2, with no clear D. The CDR3 is 13 amino acids. Deletions cut 5 bases from V and 5 bases from J, with 10 bases between. Per germline, CDR1 SGHDT and CDR2 YYEEEE. The CDR3, as DNA: TGTGCCAGCAGTTCACCGGGTACCGGGGAGCTGTTTTTT. Translated, it gives CASSSPGTGELFF.